This T cell receptor (beta chain) was obtained from a study of response to subunit inactivated influenza vaccine. Whole-study results and caveats: Authors suggested few new T cells are recruited by each seasonal influenza vaccination.

The ends were cut back, 1 base at V and 3 bases at J, with 6 bases in the middle. CDR1 is GTSNPN, CDR2 SVGIG, per germline (reference sequence). The CDR3 length is 12 residues. TCRdb passed the RT-PCR reads through MiXCR, listing each CDR3 protein once. Seen here are about 520,000 distinct CDR3 sequences, under 8.5% observed once, and the top ten hold over 10%. Remarks on this clonotype: Its antigen is not identified.

This chain links TRBV30 with TRBJ1-2, with unresolved D. The specimen was PBMCs from blood, collected 23 to 25 months after vaccination. The sequence came from a man between 50 and 69 years old who received an inactivated influenza vaccine. The CDR3 DNA is TGTGCCTGGAGTGACCAGGACTATGGCTACACCTTC. Its translation: CAWSDQDYGYTF.